The next 8 T cell receptor beta chains were all read from a single sample in a study of blood T cell repertoires in COVID-19. The table came from immunoSEQ multiplex PCR; TCRdb's copy has only in-frame clones and leaves some out. The data show a few hundred thousand clones, around 88% seen once. Sequenced material: peripheral blood. All receptors derive from a woman between 25 and 40 years old who had recovered from COVID-19.

V usage is TRBV18 and J usage is TRBJ2-2; D unresolved. Germline V CDR1 and CDR2: KGHSH, LQKENI. This CDR3 has 13 residues. V was cut by 5 bases and J by 4 bases, with 8 bases left in between. For the CDR3, the DNA is TGTGCCAGCTCAGCGGTCAGCACCGGGGAGCTGTTTTTT. Protein: CASSAVSTGELFF. The variable domain in full, completed from reference TRBV18 and TRBJ2-2, reads NAGVMQNPRHLVRRRGQEARLRCSPMKGHSHVYWYRQLPEEGLKFMVYLQKENIIDESGMPKERFSAEFPKEGPSILRIQQVVRGDSAAYFCASSAVSTGELFFGEGSRLTVL.

The chain uses TRBV5-1 and TRBJ1-6; tentative D call: TRBD1 (5 bases). The length of the CDR3 is 15 residues. CDR1 is SGHRS and CDR2 is YFSETQ in the germline V gene. The ends were cut back, 4 bases at V and 8 bases at J, with 16 bases in the middle. The CDR3 sequence is CASSVSTVLDSPLHF. The CDR3 bases are TGCGCCAGCAGCGTCTCGACAGTATTGGATTCACCCCTCCACTTT.

The V call is TRBV19, the J call TRBJ2-7; unclear D gene. The V gene's germline CDR1 is LNHDA and CDR2 SQIVND (reference sequence). This CDR3 has 16 residues. V lost 5 bases and J 0 bases, leaving 17 bases between the germline ends. CDR3 in amino acids: CASSSRGGASSYEQYF. CDR3 nucleotides: TGTGCCAGTAGTTCACGAGGCGGTGCCAGCTCCTACGAGCAGTACTTC. The complete variable domain, with remaining parts taken from reference TRBV19 and TRBJ2-7, reads DGGITQSPKYLFRKEGQNVTLSCEQNLNHDAMYWYRQDPGQGLRLIYYSQIVNDFQKGDIAEGYSVSREKKESFPLTVTSAQKNPTAFYLCASSSRGGASSYEQYFGPGTRLTVT.

The gene calls are TRBV19 and TRBJ2-7; the D gene is possibly TRBD2 (6 bases). The germline V gene has CDR1 LNHDA and CDR2 SQIVND (reference sequence). Trimming stripped 0 bases from V and 6 bases from J, with 6 bases between. The CDR3 is 12 amino acids. This chain's CDR3 is CASSIEGGEQYF. The CDR3 DNA reads TGTGCCAGTAGTATAGAGGGGGGCGAGCAGTACTTC.

This clone was seen only once. This chain uses TRBV27 with TRBJ2-3, with 8 positions matching TRBD2. CDR1 MNHEY and CDR2 SMNVEV come from the germline V gene (reference sequence). This CDR3 has 16 residues. J lost 5 bases, V lost 0 bases, and 7 bases had no gene match. CDR3 nucleotides: TGTGCCAGCAGTTTATCAAGGGGCGGGGGGATAGATACGCAGTATTTT. Its translation is CASSLSRGGGIDTQYF.

This chain uses TRBV2 with TRBJ2-3; 9 bases are a match to TRBD2. CDR3 length: 13 residues. CDR1 and CDR2 from the germline V gene are SNHLY and FYNNEI. The V segment lost 8 bases and the J segment 5 bases; nucleotides outside the gene matches: 5. The CDR3 spells CASSQRGVDTQYF. In DNA form, the CDR3 reads TGTGCCAGCTCTCAGCGGGGGGTAGATACGCAGTATTTT. Full variable domain (remainder filled in from reference TRBV2 and TRBJ2-3): EPEVTQTPSHQVTQMGQEVILRCVPISNHLYFYWYRQILGQKVEFLVSFYNNEISEKSEIFDDQFSVERPDGSNFTLKIRSTKLEDSAMYFCASSQRGVDTQYFGPGTRLTVL.

The genes are TRBV7-9 and TRBJ1-1, with a tentative D call TRBD1 (5 bases). Trimming stripped 6 bases from V and 3 bases from J, with 14 bases between. The CDR3 length is 14 residues. Germline V CDR1 and CDR2: SEHNR, FQNEAQ (reference sequence). The CDR3: CASSSSGLHTEAFF. Here the CDR3 DNA reads TGTGCCAGCAGTTCATCGGGACTACACACTGAAGCTTTCTTT.

This rearrangement joins TRBV28 to TRBJ2-7; 10 positions match TRBD1. This CDR3 spans 18 amino acids. Germline V gives CDR1 MDHEN, CDR2 SYDVKM. The trim removed 5 bases at V and 0 bases at J, leaving 13 bases unmatched. The CDR3 here is CASSHLGPGTGASYEQYF. Written as DNA, the CDR3 is TGTGCCAGCAGTCACCTGGGGCCTGGGACAGGGGCCTCCTACGAGCAGTACTTC. Looking up the rest from reference TRBV28 and TRBJ2-7 gives the full variable domain: DVKVTQSSRYLVKRTGEKVFLECVQDMDHENMFWYRQDPGLGLRLIYFSYDVKMKEKGDIPEGYSVSREKKERFSLILESASTNQTSMYLCASSHLGPGTGASYEQYFGPGTRLTVT.